This T cell receptor beta chain was observed in a study of beta chain features in type 1 diabetes. Study overall: Over all samples combined, some 110 million sorted cells were examined.

V was clipped by 1 base and J by 1 base; unmatched bases: 6. Germline V CDR1 and CDR2: SNHLY, FYNNEI. CDR3 length: 16 amino acids. On this clone itself: Its cognate antigen is unknown.

Study results and limitations: Type 1 diabetes patients showed a moderate but significant shortening of TCRB CDR3s in all four CD4+ subsets.

The isolated RNA, all of it, was reverse transcribed, so expressed TCRB transcripts were what got sequenced. Sequencing used immunoSEQ multiplex PCR; TCRdb keeps in-frame clones, though not all of them. The profile covers 200,000 to 300,000 clones, with just over 20% appearing a single time and 0.028% taken by the ten largest. The sequenced sample was naive CD4+ T cells from blood. This chain joins TRBV2 and TRBJ1-1; 7 bases match TRBD1. The receptor comes from a woman aged 40 to 50 with type 1 diabetes. CDR3 DNA: TGTGCCAGCAGTGAAGAGGCAGGGGGAACGAACACTGAAGCTTTCTTT. This codes for CASSEEAGGTNTEAFF.